This T cell receptor (beta chain) was documented in a study of human T cells and chemical hapten exposure. TCRdb analysed the RACE reads with MiXCR anew, one entry per CDR3 protein. The sample lists about 100,000 distinct CDR3 sequences, over 9.5% occurring once. This CDR3 region has 13 residues. Per the germline V gene, CDR1 is MNHEY and CDR2 is SMNVEV (reference sequence). Trimming cost V 3 bases and J 5 bases, with 11 bases left between them. Indicated time point: patch test 2, 6 weeks after DPC sensitization. Treatment specified: therapeutic diphenylcyclopropenone sensitization with weekly scalp DPC. Alopecia patients between 18 and 70 years old and suitable for DPC were used as donors.

The chain has TRBV27 and TRBJ2-7; the D gene is possibly TRBD2 (5 bases). The sequence derives from a woman aged 40 to 49 with alopecia areata. Some clones in this sample may be carry-over from other donors' samples. The source material was whole blood, sampled in connection with sensitization to the hapten diphenylcyclopropenone (DPC). The CDR3 sequence is CASSFGRRDEQYF. The CDR3 bases are TGTGCCAGCAGTTTCGGCAGGCGGGACGAGCAGTACTTC.